The rows below give T cell receptor beta chains drawn from one sample of a study of T cell responses to AZD1222 COVID-19 vaccine. Data came from immunoSEQ multiplex PCR; TCRdb stores just in-frame clones and leaves some out. This table has about 160,000 clones, around 89% appearing once. Sequences were derived from peripheral blood, sampled on day 0 of AZD1222 vaccination. Receptor source: an adult in good health. The CDR3 runs from the conserved cysteine through the conserved F or W. Fields, in order: V gene, J gene, CDR3 protein.

V gene: TRBV28
J gene: TRBJ2-1
CDR3 protein: CASSSPTQQFF

V gene: TRBV6-2/TRBV6-3
J gene: TRBJ1-2
CDR3 protein: CASSIIQANYGYTF

V gene: TRBV19
J gene: TRBJ1-2
CDR3 protein: CASNRLGELNYGYTF

V gene: TRBV5-4
J gene: TRBJ2-7
CDR3 protein: CASSSGADYEQYF

V gene: TRBV3-1/TRBV3-2
J gene: TRBJ2-5
CDR3 protein: CASSLRTAQETQYF

V gene: TRBV6-4
J gene: TRBJ2-1
CDR3 protein: CASKLRDNNYNEQFF

V gene: TRBV5-1
J gene: TRBJ2-2
CDR3 protein: CASSLDRGKDTGELFF

V gene: TRBV3-1/TRBV3-2
J gene: TRBJ1-2
CDR3 protein: CASSQDWGYGYTF

V gene: TRBV7-2
J gene: TRBJ2-5
CDR3 protein: CASTGTSSYQETQYF

V gene: TRBV28
J gene: TRBJ1-5
CDR3 protein: CASITGSSNQPQHF

V gene: TRBV5-6
J gene: TRBJ2-5
CDR3 protein: CASSSQETQYF

V gene: TRBV19
J gene: TRBJ2-2
CDR3 protein: CASIDGLPPGELFF

V gene: TRBV5-4
J gene: TRBJ2-2
CDR3 protein: CASSSANRADGELFF

V gene: TRBV4-2
J gene: TRBJ2-5
CDR3 protein: CASSHGQGGETQYF

V gene: TRBV25-1
J gene: TRBJ1-6
CDR3 protein: CARGGTYNSPLHF

V gene: TRBV19
J gene: TRBJ2-7
CDR3 protein: CASSIVGTSYEQYF

V gene: TRBV7-2
J gene: TRBJ2-2
CDR3 protein: CASSGIGGPNTGELFF

V gene: TRBV24-1
J gene: TRBJ2-1
CDR3 protein: CATSEASGGNNEQFF

V gene: TRBV7-2
J gene: TRBJ1-6
CDR3 protein: CASTRANNSPLHF

V gene: TRBV9
J gene: TRBJ1-4
CDR3 protein: CASTTSATNEKLFF

V gene: TRBV4-3
J gene: TRBJ1-3
CDR3 protein: CASSQDRGSGNTIYF

V gene: TRBV7-9
J gene: TRBJ2-3
CDR3 protein: CASSLGMVSSGDTDTQYF

V gene: TRBV6-1
J gene: TRBJ2-7
CDR3 protein: CASSEGIAFGSYEQYF

V gene: TRBV15
J gene: TRBJ1-3
CDR3 protein: CATSRGGGGNTIYF

V gene: TRBV10-3
J gene: TRBJ1-1
CDR3 protein: CAITSGQGNTEAFF

V gene: TRBV5-1
J gene: TRBJ2-1
CDR3 protein: CASSWTGAGVLYNEQFF

V gene: TRBV19
J gene: TRBJ2-7
CDR3 protein: CASQISVGSSYEQYF

V gene: TRBV11-1
J gene: TRBJ2-1
CDR3 protein: CASRDRGRDNEQFF

V gene: TRBV7-3
J gene: TRBJ2-2
CDR3 protein: CASSLSLRGVRNTGELFF

V gene: TRBV10-3
J gene: TRBJ1-1
CDR3 protein: CAISTGENTEAFF

V gene: TRBV5-1
J gene: TRBJ1-6
CDR3 protein: CASSLHRDGSYNSPLHF

V gene: TRBV21-1
J gene: TRBJ1-4
CDR3 protein: CASSNGQATNEKLFF

V gene: TRBV5-4
J gene: TRBJ2-1
CDR3 protein: CASSLDFNSYNEQFF

V gene: TRBV6-1
J gene: TRBJ1-2
CDR3 protein: CASSEAGGDRGYTF

V gene: TRBV7-3
J gene: TRBJ1-1
CDR3 protein: CASSSQNTEAFF

V gene: TRBV5-5
J gene: TRBJ2-7
CDR3 protein: CASSPLRAGGRQISYEQYF

V gene: TRBV12-3/TRBV12-4
J gene: TRBJ2-2
CDR3 protein: CASSPDLTGELFF

V gene: TRBV13
J gene: TRBJ2-7
CDR3 protein: CASSARGSYEQYF

V gene: TRBV28
J gene: TRBJ2-1
CDR3 protein: CASRRSSYNEQFF

V gene: TRBV7-6
J gene: TRBJ1-1
CDR3 protein: CASSASLDRGGEAFF

V gene: TRBV30
J gene: TRBJ1-5
CDR3 protein: CAWSDLRVNQPQHF